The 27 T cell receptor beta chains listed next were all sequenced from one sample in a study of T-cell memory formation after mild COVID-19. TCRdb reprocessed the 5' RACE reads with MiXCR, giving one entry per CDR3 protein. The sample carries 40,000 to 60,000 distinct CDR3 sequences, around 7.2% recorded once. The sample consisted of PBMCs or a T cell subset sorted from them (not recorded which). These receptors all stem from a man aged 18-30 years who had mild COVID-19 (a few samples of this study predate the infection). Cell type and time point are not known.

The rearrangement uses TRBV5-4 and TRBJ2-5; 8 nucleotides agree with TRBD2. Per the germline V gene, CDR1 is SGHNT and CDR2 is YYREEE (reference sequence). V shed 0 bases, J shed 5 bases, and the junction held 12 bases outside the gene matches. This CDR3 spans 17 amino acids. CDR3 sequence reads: CASSLARGGFGGETQYF. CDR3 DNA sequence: TGTGCCAGCAGCTTGGCCCGGGGGGGCTTTGGTGGGGAGACCCAGTACTTC.

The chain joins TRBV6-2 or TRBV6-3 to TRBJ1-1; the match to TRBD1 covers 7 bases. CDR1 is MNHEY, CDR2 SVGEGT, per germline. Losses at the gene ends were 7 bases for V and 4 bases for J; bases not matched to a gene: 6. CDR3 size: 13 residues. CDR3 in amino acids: CASTQGGTTEAFF. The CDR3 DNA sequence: TGTGCCAGCACTCAGGGGGGGACCACTGAAGCTTTCTTT.

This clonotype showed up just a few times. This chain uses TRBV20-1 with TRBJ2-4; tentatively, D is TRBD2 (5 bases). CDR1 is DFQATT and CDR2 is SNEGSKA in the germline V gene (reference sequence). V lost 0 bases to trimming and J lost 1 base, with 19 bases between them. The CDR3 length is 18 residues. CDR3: CSARDPSKRFVAKNIQYF. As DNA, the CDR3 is TGCAGTGCTAGAGATCCTAGCAAGAGGTTTGTGGCCAAAAACATTCAGTACTTC.

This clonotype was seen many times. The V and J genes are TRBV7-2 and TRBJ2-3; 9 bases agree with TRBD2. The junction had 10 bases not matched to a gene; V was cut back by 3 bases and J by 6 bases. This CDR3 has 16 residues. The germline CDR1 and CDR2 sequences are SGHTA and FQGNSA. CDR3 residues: CASSFVPLAGRDTQYF. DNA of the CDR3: TGTGCCAGCAGCTTTGTCCCTCTAGCGGGGAGGGATACGCAGTATTTT.

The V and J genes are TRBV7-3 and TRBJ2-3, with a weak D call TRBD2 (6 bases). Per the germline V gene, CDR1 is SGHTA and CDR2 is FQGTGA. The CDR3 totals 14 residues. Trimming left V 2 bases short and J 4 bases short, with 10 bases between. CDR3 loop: CASSLGGSADTQYF. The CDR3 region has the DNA TGTGCCAGCAGCTTAGGGGGGTCGGCAGATACGCAGTATTTT.

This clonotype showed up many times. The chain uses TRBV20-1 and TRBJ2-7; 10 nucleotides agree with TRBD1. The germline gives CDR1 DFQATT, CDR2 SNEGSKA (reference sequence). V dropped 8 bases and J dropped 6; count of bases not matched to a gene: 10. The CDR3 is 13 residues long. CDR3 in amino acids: CSPSTGGPSEQYF. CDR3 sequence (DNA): TGCAGTCCCTCGACAGGGGGCCCGAGCGAGCAGTACTTC.

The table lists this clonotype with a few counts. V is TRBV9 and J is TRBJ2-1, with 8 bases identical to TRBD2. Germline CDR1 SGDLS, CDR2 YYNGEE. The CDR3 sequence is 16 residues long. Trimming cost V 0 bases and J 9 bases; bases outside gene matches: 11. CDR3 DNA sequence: TGTGCCAGCAGCGTAGGCCGCCTAGCGGGCCTCGGTGAGCAGTTCTTC. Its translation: CASSVGRLAGLGEQFF.

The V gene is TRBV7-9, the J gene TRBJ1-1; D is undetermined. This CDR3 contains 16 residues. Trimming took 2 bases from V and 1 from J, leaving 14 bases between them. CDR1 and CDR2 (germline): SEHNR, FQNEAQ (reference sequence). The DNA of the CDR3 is TGTGCCAGCAGCTTATCACCCGCGAACTGGAACACTGAAGCTTTCTTT. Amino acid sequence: CASSLSPANWNTEAFF.

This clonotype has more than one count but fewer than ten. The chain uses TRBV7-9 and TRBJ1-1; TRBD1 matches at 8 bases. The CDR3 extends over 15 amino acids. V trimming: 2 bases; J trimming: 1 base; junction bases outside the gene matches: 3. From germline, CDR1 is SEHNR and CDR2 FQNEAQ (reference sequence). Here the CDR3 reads CASSLRGQGNTEAFF. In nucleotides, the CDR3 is TGTGCCAGCAGCTTACGAGGACAGGGGAACACTGAAGCTTTCTTT.

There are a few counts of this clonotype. The CDR3 DNA reads TGCGCCAGCAGCCAAGATCTAGGACAGGGGGCATCAAATGAGCAGTTCTTC. Translating it yields CASSQDLGQGASNEQFF. The chain has TRBV4-3 and TRBJ2-1; 11 bases match TRBD1. V was pared by 0 bases and J by 7 bases, with 8 bases of the junction left unmatched. The germline V gene has CDR1 LGHNA and CDR2 YSLEER. The CDR3 has 17 amino acids.

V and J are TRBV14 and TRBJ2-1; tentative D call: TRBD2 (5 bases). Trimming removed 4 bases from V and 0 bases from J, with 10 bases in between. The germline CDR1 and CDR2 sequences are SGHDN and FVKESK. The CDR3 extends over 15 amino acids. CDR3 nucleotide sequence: TGTGCCAGCAGCCCAGAGGGTTACTCCTACAATGAGCAGTTCTTC. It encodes CASSPEGYSYNEQFF.

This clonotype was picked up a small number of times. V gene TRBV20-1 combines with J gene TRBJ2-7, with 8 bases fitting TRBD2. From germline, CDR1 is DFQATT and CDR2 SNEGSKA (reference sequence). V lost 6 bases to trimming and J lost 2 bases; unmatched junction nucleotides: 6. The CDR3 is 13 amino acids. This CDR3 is CSATISGAYEQYV. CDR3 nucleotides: TGCAGTGCAACCATTAGCGGGGCCTACGAGCAGTACGTC.

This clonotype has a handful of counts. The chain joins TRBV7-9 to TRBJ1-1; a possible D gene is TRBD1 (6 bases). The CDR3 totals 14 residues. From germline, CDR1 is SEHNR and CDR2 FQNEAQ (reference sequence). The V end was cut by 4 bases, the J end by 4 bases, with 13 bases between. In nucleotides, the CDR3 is TGTGCCAGCAGCTCGATCAGGGGAATCACTGAAGCTTTCTTT. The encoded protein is CASSSIRGITEAFF.

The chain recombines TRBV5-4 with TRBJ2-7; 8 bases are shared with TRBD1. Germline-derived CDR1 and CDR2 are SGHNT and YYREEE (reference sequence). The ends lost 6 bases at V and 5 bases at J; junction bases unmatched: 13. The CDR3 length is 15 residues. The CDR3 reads CASTSWGQGADEQYF. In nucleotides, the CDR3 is TGTGCCAGCACTTCTTGGGGGCAGGGGGCGGACGAGCAGTACTTC.

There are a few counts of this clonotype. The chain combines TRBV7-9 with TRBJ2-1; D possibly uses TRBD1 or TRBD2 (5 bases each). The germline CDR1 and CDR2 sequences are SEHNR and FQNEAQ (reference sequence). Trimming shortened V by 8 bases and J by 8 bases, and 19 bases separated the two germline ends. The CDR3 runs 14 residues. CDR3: CASPGRGPLDEQFF. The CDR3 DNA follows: TGTGCCAGCCCGGGTAGGGGACCTCTGGATGAGCAGTTCTTC.

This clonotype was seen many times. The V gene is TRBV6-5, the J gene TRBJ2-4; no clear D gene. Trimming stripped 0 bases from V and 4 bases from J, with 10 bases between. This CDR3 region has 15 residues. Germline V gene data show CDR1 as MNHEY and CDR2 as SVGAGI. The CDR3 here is CASSYSFARKNIQYF. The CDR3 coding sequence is TGTGCCAGCAGTTACTCGTTTGCTAGGAAAAACATTCAGTACTTC.

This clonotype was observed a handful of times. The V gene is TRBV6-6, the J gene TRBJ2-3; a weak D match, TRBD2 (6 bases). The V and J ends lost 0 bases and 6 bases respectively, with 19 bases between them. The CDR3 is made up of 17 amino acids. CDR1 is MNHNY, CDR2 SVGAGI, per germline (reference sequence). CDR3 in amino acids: CASSYSSARRGSDTQYF. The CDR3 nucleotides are TGTGCCAGCAGTTACTCGTCTGCTAGGAGGGGTTCGGATACGCAGTATTTT.

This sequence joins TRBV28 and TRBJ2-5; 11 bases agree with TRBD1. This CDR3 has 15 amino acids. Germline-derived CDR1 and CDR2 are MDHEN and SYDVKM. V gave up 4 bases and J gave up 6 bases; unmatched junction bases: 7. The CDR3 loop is CASSSPGQGGQTQYF. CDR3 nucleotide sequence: TGTGCCAGCAGTTCCCCGGGACAGGGGGGACAGACCCAGTACTTC.

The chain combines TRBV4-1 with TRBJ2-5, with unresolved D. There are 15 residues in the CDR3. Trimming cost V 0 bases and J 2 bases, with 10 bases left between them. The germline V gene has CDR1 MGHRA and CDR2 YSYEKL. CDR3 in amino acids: CASSQEGSRQETQYF. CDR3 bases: TGCGCCAGCAGCCAAGAGGGCAGTCGGCAAGAGACCCAGTACTTC.

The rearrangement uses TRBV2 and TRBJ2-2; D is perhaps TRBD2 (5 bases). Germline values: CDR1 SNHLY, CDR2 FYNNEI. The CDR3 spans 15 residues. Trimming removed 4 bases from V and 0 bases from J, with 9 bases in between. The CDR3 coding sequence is TGTGCCAGCAGTGCGGAGGTCTCGAACACCGGGGAGCTGTTTTTT. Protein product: CASSAEVSNTGELFF.

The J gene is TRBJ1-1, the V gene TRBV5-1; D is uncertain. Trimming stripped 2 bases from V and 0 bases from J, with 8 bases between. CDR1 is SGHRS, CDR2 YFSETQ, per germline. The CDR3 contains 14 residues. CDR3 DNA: TGCGCCAGCAGCTTAGCCCCTCTGAACACTGAAGCTTTCTTT. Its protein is CASSLAPLNTEAFF.

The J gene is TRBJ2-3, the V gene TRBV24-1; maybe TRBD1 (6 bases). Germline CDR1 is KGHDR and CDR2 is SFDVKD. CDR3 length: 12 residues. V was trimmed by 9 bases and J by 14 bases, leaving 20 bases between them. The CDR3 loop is CATWLRGRVGYF. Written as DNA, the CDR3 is TGTGCCACCTGGCTCAGGGGCAGGGTGGGGTATTTT.

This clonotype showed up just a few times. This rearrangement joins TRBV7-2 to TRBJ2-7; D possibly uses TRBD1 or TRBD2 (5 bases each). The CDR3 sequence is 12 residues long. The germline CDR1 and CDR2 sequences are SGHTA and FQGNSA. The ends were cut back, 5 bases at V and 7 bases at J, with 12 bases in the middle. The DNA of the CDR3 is TGTGCCAGCAGCCCCAGATGGGGGGAGCAGTACTTC. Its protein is CASSPRWGEQYF.

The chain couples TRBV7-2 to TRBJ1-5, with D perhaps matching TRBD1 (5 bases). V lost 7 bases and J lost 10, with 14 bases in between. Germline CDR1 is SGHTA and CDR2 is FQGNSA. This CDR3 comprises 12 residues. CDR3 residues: CASTIFQGPQHF. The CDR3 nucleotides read TGTGCCAGCACGATTTTCCAGGGTCCCCAGCATTTT. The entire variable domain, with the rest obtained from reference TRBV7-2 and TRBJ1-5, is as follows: GAGVSQSPSNKVTEKGKDVELRCDPISGHTALYWYRQSLGQGLEFLIYFQGNSAPDKSGLPSDRFSAERTGGSVSTLTIQRTQQEDSAVYLCASTIFQGPQHFGDGTRLSIL.

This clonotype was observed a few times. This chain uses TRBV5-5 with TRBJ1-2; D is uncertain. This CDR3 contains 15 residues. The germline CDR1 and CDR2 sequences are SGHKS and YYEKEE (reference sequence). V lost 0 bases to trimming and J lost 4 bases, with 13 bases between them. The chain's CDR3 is CASSLEAVPGYGYTF. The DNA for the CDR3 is TGTGCCAGCAGCTTGGAGGCAGTCCCTGGCTATGGCTACACCTTC.

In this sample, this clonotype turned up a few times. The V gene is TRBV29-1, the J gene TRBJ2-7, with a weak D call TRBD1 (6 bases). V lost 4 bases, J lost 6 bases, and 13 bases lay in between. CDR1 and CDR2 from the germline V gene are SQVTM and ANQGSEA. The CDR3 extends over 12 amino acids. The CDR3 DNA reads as TGCAGCGTTGGAGCCAGAGGGGGCGAGCAGTACGTC. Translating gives CSVGARGGEQYV.

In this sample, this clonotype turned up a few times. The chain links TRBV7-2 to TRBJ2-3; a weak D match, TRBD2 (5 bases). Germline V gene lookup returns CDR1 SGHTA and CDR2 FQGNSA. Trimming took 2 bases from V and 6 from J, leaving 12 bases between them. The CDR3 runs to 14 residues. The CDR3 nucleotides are TGTGCCAGCAGCTTACGGCTAGCAACTGATACGCAGTATTTT. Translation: CASSLRLATDTQYF.